This entry lists 2 T cell receptor beta chains sequenced from one sample in a study of tumor-infiltrating lymphocytes in primary liver carcinoma. Unsorted whole blood supplied the blood RNA, and germline DNA was isolated too. With a constant-region primer, TCR beta cDNA was made from roughly 500 ng of total RNA. Investigators got TCR beta libraries out of three nested multiplex PCR rounds, done with slightly modified ARM-PCR. TRBV1-TRBV30 forward primers paired with a C-beta reverse primer were used in the first two PCR rounds, which ran 9 to 10 cycles each. Each CDR3 protein gets one entry after TCRdb re-called the multiplex PCR reads with MiXCR. The profile covers 180,000 or so distinct CDR3 sequences, with about 60% appearing a single time and approximately 70% taken by the ten largest. Sequenced material: peripheral blood. All receptors derive from a middle-aged man with primary liver carcinoma and hepatitis B virus infection.

Notes on this clonotype: This clone may be a read error of a much larger clone one base away. The chain joins TRBV11-2 to TRBJ2-1; 10 nucleotides align to TRBD2. The germline gives CDR1 SGHAT, CDR2 FQNNGV. The CDR3 spans 15 residues. With V trimmed by 8 bases and J by 8 bases, 12 bases remained unmatched. The CDR3 DNA reads TGTGCCAGCGGCTCGGGACTAGCGAGGAAGGATGAGCAGTTCTTC. Amino acids: CASGSGLARKDEQFF.

This clonotype was picked up many times. V usage is TRBV11-2 and J usage is TRBJ2-7; 8 nucleotides match TRBD2. V shed 7 bases and J 4 bases; nucleotides not matched to a gene: 9. The length of the CDR3 is 14 residues. The germline V gene encodes CDR1 SGHAT and CDR2 FQNNGV. CDR3 sequence (DNA): TGTGCCAGCAACATCGGGAGGGCCGGGTACGAGCAGTACTTC. This encodes CASNIGRAGYEQYF.